This TCR beta chain is from a study of blood T cell repertoires in COVID-19. Only one count was recorded for this clone. Profiling relied on immunoSEQ multiplex PCR, and the TCRdb table lists in-frame clones only, not all of them. The sample has over 85,000 clones; more than 75% are singletons. The sequencing input was peripheral blood. The TCR originated in a human donor in a cohort sampled during active COVID-19.

In nucleotides, the CDR3 is TGTGCCAGCAGCAAAGCAACGACAGGGTCCCTCTACGAGCAGTACTTC. Its translation is CASSKATTGSLYEQYF. The chain is built from TRBV21-1 and TRBJ2-7; no DNA check was done on the table's D call, TRBD1. TRBV21-1 is a listed pseudogene. The CDR3 is 16 residues long.